The text below deals with one T cell receptor beta chain. Antigen specificity is unknown. The CDR3 consists of 14 residues. Germline CDR1 MNHEY, CDR2 SMNVEV (reference sequence). The germline V and J ends were trimmed by 3 bases and 4 bases, with 11 bases remaining between them. TCRdb recomputed calls from the 5' RACE reads with MiXCR, one row per CDR3 protein. The table shows 670,000 or so distinct CDR3 sequences, with roughly 19% occurring only once. These data come from a study of CD8 T cells in ankylosing spondylitis. General study findings and limits: Typical of ankylosing spondylitis blood, it appeared, was a TCR beta motif of fewer than 10 highly homologous variants.

Sequenced material: blood, either unsorted or a sorted T cell fraction (not recorded which). V and J are TRBV27 and TRBJ2-3, with D tentatively TRBD2 (6 bases). This sequence originates from a male donor with ankylosing spondylitis. The CDR3 is CASSFGGAADTQYF. CDR3 sequence (DNA): TGTGCCAGCAGTTTCGGCGGGGCCGCAGATACGCAGTATTTT.